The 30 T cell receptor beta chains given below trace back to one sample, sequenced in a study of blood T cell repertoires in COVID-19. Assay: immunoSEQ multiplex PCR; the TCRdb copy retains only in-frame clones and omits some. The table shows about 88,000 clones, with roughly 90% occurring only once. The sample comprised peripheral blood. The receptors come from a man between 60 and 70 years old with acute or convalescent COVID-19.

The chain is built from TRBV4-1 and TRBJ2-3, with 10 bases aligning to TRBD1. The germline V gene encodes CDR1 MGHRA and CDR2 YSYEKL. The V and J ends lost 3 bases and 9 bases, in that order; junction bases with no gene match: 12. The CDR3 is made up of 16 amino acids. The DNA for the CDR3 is TGCGCCAGCAGCCAGGACCACAGACAGGGGGCAGGAACGCAGTATTTT. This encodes CASSQDHRQGAGTQYF.

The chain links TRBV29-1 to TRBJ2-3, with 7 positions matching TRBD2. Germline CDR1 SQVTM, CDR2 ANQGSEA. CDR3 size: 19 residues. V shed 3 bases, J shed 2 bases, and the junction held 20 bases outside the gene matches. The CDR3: CSVDGRAGTPEIYTDTQYF. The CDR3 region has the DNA TGCAGCGTTGATGGGAGGGCAGGGACGCCCGAGATCTACACAGATACGCAGTATTTT.

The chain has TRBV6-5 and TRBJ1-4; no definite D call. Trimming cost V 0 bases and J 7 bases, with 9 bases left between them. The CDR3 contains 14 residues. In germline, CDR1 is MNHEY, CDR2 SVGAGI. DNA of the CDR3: TGTGCCAGCAGTTACTCGAAGAGGCGTGAAAAACTGTTTTTT. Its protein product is CASSYSKRREKLFF.

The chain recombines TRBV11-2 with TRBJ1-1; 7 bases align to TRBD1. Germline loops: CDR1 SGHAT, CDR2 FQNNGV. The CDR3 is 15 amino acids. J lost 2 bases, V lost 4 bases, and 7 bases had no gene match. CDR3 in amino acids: CASSSTGALNTEAFF. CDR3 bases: TGTGCCAGCAGCTCAACAGGGGCGTTAAACACTGAAGCTTTCTTT.

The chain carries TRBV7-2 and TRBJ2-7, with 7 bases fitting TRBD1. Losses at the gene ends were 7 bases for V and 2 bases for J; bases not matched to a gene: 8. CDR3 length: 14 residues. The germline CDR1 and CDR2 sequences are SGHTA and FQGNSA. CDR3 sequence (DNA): TGTGCCAGCACCTCGACAGGGCCTACCTACGAGCAGTACTTC. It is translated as CASTSTGPTYEQYF.

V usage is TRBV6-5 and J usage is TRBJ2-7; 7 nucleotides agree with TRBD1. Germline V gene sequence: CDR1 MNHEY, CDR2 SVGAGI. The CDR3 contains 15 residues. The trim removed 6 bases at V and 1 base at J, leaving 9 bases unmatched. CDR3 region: CASSFTGDLSYEQYF. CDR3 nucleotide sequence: TGTGCCAGCAGCTTTACAGGGGACCTATCCTACGAGCAGTACTTC.

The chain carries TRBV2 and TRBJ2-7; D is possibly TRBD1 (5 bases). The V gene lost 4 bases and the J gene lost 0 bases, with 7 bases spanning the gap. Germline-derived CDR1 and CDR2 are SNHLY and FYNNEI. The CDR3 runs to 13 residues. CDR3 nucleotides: TGTGCCAGCAGTGTAGACAGCTCCTACGAGCAGTACTTC. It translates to CASSVDSSYEQYF.

The CDR3 DNA is TGTGCCAGCAGCTTGGACAACACAGATACGCAGTATTTT. Its translation is CASSLDNTDTQYF. The V call is TRBV5-4, the J call TRBJ2-3; D remains ambiguous. The CDR3 covers 13 residues. The germline gives CDR1 SGHNT, CDR2 YYREEE (reference sequence). V was shortened by 0 bases and J by 2 bases, with 4 bases between the two germline ends.

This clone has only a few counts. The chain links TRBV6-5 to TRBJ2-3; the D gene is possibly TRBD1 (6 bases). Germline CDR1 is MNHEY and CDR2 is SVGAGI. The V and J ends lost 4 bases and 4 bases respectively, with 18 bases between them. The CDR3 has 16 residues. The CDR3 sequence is CASSSPRGEGADTQYF. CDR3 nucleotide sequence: TGTGCCAGCAGTTCGCCCAGGGGTGAAGGCGCAGATACGCAGTATTTT.

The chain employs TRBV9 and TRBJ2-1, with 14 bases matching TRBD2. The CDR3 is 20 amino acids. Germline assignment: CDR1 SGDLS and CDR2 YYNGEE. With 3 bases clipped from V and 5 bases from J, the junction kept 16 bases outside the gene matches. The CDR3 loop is CASSGTGTSGSPGFHNEQFF. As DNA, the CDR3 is TGTGCCAGCAGCGGAACCGGGACTAGCGGGAGTCCGGGATTCCACAATGAGCAGTTCTTC.

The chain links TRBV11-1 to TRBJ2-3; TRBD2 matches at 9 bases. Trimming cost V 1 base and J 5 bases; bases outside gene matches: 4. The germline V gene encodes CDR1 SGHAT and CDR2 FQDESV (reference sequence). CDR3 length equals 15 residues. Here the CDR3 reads CASSLDIAGEDTQYF. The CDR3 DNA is TGTGCCAGCAGCTTAGACATAGCGGGAGAAGATACGCAGTATTTT.

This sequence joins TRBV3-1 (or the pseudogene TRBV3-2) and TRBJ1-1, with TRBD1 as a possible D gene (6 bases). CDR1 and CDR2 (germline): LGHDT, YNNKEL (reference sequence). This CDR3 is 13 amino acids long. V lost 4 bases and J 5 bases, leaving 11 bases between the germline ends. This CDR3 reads CASSPAGVTEAFF. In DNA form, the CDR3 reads TGTGCCAGCAGCCCAGCAGGGGTAACTGAAGCTTTCTTT.

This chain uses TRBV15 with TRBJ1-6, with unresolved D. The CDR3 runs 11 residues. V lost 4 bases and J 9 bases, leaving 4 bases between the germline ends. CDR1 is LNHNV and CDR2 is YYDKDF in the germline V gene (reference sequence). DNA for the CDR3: TGTGCCACCAGCACCAGTTCACCCCTCCACTTT. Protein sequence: CATSTSSPLHF.

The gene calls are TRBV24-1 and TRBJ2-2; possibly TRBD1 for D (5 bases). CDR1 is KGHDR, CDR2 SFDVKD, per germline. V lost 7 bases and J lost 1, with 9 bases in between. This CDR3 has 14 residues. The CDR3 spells CATSETGNTGELFF. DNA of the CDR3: TGTGCCACCAGCGAAACAGGGAACACCGGGGAGCTGTTTTTT.

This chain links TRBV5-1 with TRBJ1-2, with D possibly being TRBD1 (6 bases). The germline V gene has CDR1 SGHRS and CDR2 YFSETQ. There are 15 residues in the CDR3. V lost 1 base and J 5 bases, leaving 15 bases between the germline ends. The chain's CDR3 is CASSLRQGLLYGYTF. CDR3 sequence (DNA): TGCGCCAGCAGCTTGAGGCAGGGGCTGTTATATGGCTACACCTTC.

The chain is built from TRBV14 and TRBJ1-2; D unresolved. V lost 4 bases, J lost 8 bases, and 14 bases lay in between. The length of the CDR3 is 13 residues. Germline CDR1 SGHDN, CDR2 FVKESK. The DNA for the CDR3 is TGTGCCAGCAGCCCCCCTCTGGCTTGGGGCTACACCTTC. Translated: CASSPPLAWGYTF.

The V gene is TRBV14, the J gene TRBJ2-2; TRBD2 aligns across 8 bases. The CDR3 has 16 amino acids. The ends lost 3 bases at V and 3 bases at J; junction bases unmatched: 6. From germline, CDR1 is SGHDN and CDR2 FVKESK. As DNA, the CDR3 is TGTGCCAGCAGCCATTTCGGGGGGGCAGACACCGGGGAGCTGTTTTTT. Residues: CASSHFGGADTGELFF. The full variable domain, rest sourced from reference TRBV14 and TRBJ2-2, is EAGVTQFPSHSVIEKGQTVTLRCDPISGHDNLYWYRRVMGKEIKFLLHFVKESKQDESGMPNNRFLAERTGGTYSTLKVQPAELEDSGVYFCASSHFGGADTGELFFGEGSRLTVL.

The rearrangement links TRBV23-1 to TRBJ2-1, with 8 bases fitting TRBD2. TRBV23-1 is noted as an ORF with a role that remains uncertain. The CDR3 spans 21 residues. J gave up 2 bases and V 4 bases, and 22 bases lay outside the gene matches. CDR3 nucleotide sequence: TGCGCCAGCAGTCGGGCGGGGGAGCAACTAGCGGAAATTCAACCCTACAATGAGCAGTTCTTC. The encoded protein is CASSRAGEQLAEIQPYNEQFF.

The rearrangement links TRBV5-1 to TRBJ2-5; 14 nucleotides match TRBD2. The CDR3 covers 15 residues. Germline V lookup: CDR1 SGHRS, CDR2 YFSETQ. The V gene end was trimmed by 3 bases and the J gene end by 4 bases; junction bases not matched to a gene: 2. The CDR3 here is CASSSGTSGRETQYF. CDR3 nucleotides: TGCGCCAGCAGCTCCGGGACTAGCGGGAGAGAGACCCAGTACTTC.

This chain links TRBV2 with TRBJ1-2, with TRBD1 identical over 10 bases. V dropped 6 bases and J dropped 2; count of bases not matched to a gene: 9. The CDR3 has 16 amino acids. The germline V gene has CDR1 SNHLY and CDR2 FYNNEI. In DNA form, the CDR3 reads TGTGCCAGCAGGGACCCTGACAGGGGGCCAAACTATGGCTACACCTTC. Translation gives CASRDPDRGPNYGYTF. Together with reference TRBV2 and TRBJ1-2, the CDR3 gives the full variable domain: EPEVTQTPSHQVTQMGQEVILRCVPISNHLYFYWYRQILGQKVEFLVSFYNNEISEKSEIFDDQFSVERPDGSNFTLKIRSTKLEDSAMYFCASRDPDRGPNYGYTFGSGTRLTVV.

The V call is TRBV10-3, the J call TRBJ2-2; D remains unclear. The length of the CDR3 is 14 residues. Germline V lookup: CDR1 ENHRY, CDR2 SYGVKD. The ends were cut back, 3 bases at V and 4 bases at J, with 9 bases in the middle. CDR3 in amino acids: CAISESSTTGELFF. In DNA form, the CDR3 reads TGTGCCATCAGTGAATCCAGTACCACCGGGGAGCTGTTTTTT.

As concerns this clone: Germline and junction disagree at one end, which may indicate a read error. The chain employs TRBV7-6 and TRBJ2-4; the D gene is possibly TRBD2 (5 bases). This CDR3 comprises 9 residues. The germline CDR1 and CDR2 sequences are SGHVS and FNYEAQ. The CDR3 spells CASSSGLVF. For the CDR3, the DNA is TGTGCCAGCAGCTCAGGACTCGTCTTC.

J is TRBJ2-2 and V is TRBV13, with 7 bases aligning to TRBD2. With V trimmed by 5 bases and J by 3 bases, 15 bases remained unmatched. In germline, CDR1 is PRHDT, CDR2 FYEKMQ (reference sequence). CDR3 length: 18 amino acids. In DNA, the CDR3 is TGTGCCAGCAGCGTCGAATACCAGCGGGGAGACCACACCGGGGAGCTGTTTTTT. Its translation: CASSVEYQRGDHTGELFF.

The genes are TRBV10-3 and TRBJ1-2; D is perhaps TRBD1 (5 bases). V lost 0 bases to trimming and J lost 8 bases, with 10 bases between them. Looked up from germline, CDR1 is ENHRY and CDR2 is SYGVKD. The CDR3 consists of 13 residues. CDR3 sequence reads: CAISESKGKGYTF. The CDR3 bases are TGTGCCATCAGTGAGTCGAAGGGGAAGGGCTACACCTTC.

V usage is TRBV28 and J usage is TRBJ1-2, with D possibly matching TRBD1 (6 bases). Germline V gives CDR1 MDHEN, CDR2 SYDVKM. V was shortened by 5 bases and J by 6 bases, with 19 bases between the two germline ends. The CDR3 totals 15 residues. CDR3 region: CASSPPPGGGHGYTF. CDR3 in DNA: TGTGCCAGCAGTCCCCCCCCGGGAGGGGGTCATGGCTACACCTTC.

CDR3 amino acids: CASSPAGQGGYTF. The CDR3 nucleotides read TGTGCCAGCAGCCCCGCTGGCCAGGGCGGCTACACCTTC. The chain employs TRBV4-2 and TRBJ1-2, with a weak D call TRBD1 (5 bases). Germline assignment: CDR1 LGHNA and CDR2 YNFKEQ. This CDR3 spans 13 amino acids. The ends were cut back, 4 bases at V and 8 bases at J, with 14 bases in the middle.

In DNA form, the CDR3 reads TGTGCCTGGACACTAGCGGTGAGGTATGAGCAGTTCTTC. Its translation: CAWTLAVRYEQFF. The V and J genes are TRBV30 and TRBJ2-1, with 8 bases lining up with TRBD2. The V gene's germline CDR1 is GTSNPN and CDR2 SVGIG (reference sequence). V was clipped by 4 bases and J by 8 bases; unmatched bases: 7. The CDR3 is 13 residues long.

The CDR3: CASSAAKAGGSYEQYF. In DNA form, the CDR3 reads TGTGCCAGTAGTGCCGCCAAAGCGGGAGGGTCCTACGAGCAGTACTTC. V and J are TRBV19 and TRBJ2-7; 10 positions agree with TRBD2. CDR1 and CDR2 from the germline V gene are LNHDA and SQIVND (reference sequence). With V trimmed by 5 bases and J by 1 base, 8 bases remained unmatched. There are 16 residues in the CDR3.

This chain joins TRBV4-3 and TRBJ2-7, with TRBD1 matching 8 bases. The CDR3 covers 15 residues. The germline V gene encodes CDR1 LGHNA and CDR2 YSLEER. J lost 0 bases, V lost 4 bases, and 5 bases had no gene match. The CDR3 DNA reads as TGCGCCAGCAGCCCCGGGACAGGAAGCTCCTACGAGCAGTACTTC. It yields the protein CASSPGTGSSYEQYF.

The CDR3 nucleotides read TGTGCCAGTAGTCCCTCGGCAGGGTCTACGAAGCAGTACTTC. Its protein product is CASSPSAGSTKQYF. The chain is built from TRBV19 and TRBJ2-7, with D tentatively TRBD1 (5 bases). V dropped 5 bases and J dropped 8 bases, with 19 bases sitting between them. This CDR3 is built from 14 residues. The V gene's germline CDR1 is LNHDA and CDR2 SQIVND (reference sequence).